Here is one T cell receptor (beta chain) with its context. Its antigen remains unidentified. The source of the sample is a study of CD8 T cells in Susac syndrome. At the level of the study: Clinical remission applied to fewer than ten sequenced Susac syndrome patients, and six had active disease. Patients with Susac syndrome had blood drawn and were at that point therapy-naive, on corticosteroids, or on intravenous immunoglobulin alone. Whole-study results and caveats: In its TCR sequencing and HLA analysis, the study acknowledged that the number of individuals was relatively small.

The RNA input was roughly 0.45 to 1 ug, and it was reverse transcribed with random hexamers. Amplification of TCR beta CDR3 spanned 54 Vbeta and 13 Jbeta via immunoSEQ multiplex PCR. TCRdb recomputed calls from the immunoSEQ multiplex PCR reads with MiXCR, one row per CDR3 protein. The top ten hold around 0.08% of the sample, which has some 160,000 distinct CDR3 sequences, approximately 96% seen once. There are 17 residues in the CDR3. Germline CDR1 and CDR2: LGHDT and YNNKEL (reference sequence). The V end was cut by 1 base, the J end by 3 bases, with 13 bases between. The TCR sequence derives from a human donor with Susac syndrome. Sequencing was done on a sample of CD4+ T cells from PBMCs. The V and J genes are TRBV3-1 and TRBJ2-6; D gene uncertain. This chain's CDR3 is CASSQGQLGGGANVLTF. The CDR3 region has the DNA TGTGCCAGCAGCCAAGGCCAGTTGGGTGGTGGGGCCAACGTCCTGACTTTC.